Following are 25 T cell receptor beta chains from one sample sequenced in a study of regulatory T cells in long-lasting Graves disease. Construction of the TCR beta libraries employed iRepertoire HTBI primers in conjunction with Arm-PCR of CDR3 regions. Each CDR3 protein is one row after TCRdb ran MiXCR on the multiplex PCR reads. The sample comprises about 400,000 distinct CDR3 sequences, approximately 15% of which are singletons, and under 9% rests with the top ten. Time point given: newly diagnosed GD, antithyroid drugs for less than 3 months. There was RNA extracted from PBMCs, and the TCR library was made from it. This same sample was also part of a study on T cells in Graves' hyperthyroidism and ophthalmopathy.

Sequenced material: peripheral blood mononuclear cells (PBMCs), taken at new diagnosis, from a patient treated with antithyroid drugs. The origin of the receptors is a woman aged 35 to 49 with Graves disease.

The chain links TRBV7-9 to TRBJ2-7, with D perhaps TRBD2 (5 bases). From germline, CDR1 is SEHNR and CDR2 FQNEAQ (reference sequence). V was cut by 3 bases and J by 6 bases, with 9 bases left in between. This CDR3 spans 12 amino acids. This chain's CDR3 is CASSFEGSEQYF. CDR3 nucleotide sequence: TGTGCCAGCAGCTTTGAGGGCTCCGAGCAGTACTTC. Variable domain in full (rest from reference TRBV7-9 and TRBJ2-7): DTGVSQNPRHKITKRGQNVTFRCDPISEHNRLYWYRQTLGQGPEFLTYFQNEAQLEKSRLLSDRFSAERPKGSFSTLEIQRTEQGDSAMYLCASSFEGSEQYFGPGTRLTVT.

The table lists this clonotype with many counts. At one end, the junction sequence differs from germline, possibly due to a read error. In DNA, the CDR3 is TGTGCCAGCAGTCTAGGGACAGCTAACTATGGCTACACCTTC. Translation: CASSLGTANYGYTF. The chain couples TRBV5-1 to TRBJ1-2, with TRBD1 matching 7 bases. CDR1 and CDR2 (germline): SGHRS, YFSETQ. The length of the CDR3 is 14 residues. Drawing the rest from reference TRBV5-1 and TRBJ1-2, the complete variable domain is KAGVTQTPRYLIKTRGQQVTLSCSPISGHRSVSWYQQTPGQGLQFLFEYFSETQRNKGNFPGRFSGRQFSNSRSEMNVSTLELGDSALYLCASSLGTANYGYTFGSGTRLTVV.

V is TRBV13 and J is TRBJ2-1; D is uncertain. The J call may be mistaken, given a closer DNA end match to TRBJ2-5. The CDR3 has 13 residues. CDR1 is PRHDT and CDR2 is FYEKMQ in the germline V gene (reference sequence). The CDR3 is CASGSRRQETQYF. CDR3 in DNA: TGTGCCAGCGGCTCCCGACGGCAAGAGACCCAGTACTTC.

This sequence joins TRBV29-1 and TRBJ2-3; TRBD1 matches 9 bases. Germline trimming cut 6 bases from V and 2 bases from J; bases unmatched to any gene: 9. Germline values: CDR1 SQVTM, CDR2 ANQGSEA. The CDR3 has 15 amino acids. In DNA form, the CDR3 reads TGCAGCGTCGAGGGGGGACAGGGAATCACAGATACGCAGTATTTT. Amino acid sequence: CSVEGGQGITDTQYF.

This clonotype was seen repeatedly, ten times or more. This chain links TRBV19 with TRBJ2-1; D gene uncertain. The CDR3 is 15 residues long. V lost 3 bases, J lost 2 bases, and 11 bases lay in between. Germline lookup yields CDR1 LNHDA and CDR2 SQIVND (reference sequence). The CDR3 spells CASSINGLPYNEQFF. The CDR3 bases are TGTGCCAGTAGTATCAACGGGCTACCCTACAATGAGCAGTTCTTC.

CDR3 sequence: CASSLQDRREETQYF. CDR3 DNA sequence: TGCGCCAGCAGCCTCCAGGACAGGAGAGAGGAGACCCAGTACTTC. The rearrangement uses TRBV5-1 and TRBJ2-5; 7 bases line up with TRBD1. Germline lookup yields CDR1 SGHRS and CDR2 YFSETQ. Trimming cost V 4 bases and J 5 bases; bases outside gene matches: 11. The CDR3 extends over 15 amino acids.

The rearrangement uses TRBV4-3 and TRBJ1-2; D may be TRBD1 (6 bases). Trimming shortened V by 0 bases and J by 6 bases, and 14 bases separated the two germline ends. This CDR3 spans 15 amino acids. Germline V gene lookup returns CDR1 LGHNA and CDR2 YSLEER. CDR3 sequence (DNA): TGCGCCAGCAGCCAAGATAGTCCAGGGGAGAATGGCTACACCTTC. Its protein product is CASSQDSPGENGYTF.

This clonotype was detected a few times. The chain couples TRBV4-1 to TRBJ2-3, with 12 nucleotides matching TRBD1. This CDR3 is built from 16 residues. From germline, CDR1 is MGHRA and CDR2 YSYEKL. V was clipped by 0 bases and J by 6 bases; unmatched bases: 4. CDR3 sequence reads: CASSQDGTGGWDTQYF. In DNA, the CDR3 is TGCGCCAGCAGCCAAGATGGGACAGGGGGCTGGGATACGCAGTATTTT.

This clonotype was found a few times. J is TRBJ1-5 and V is TRBV4-1; the D is unclear. Germline assignment: CDR1 MGHRA and CDR2 YSYEKL. V lost 4 bases to trimming and J lost 3 bases, with 19 bases between them. This CDR3 comprises 17 residues. The CDR3 bases are TGCGCCAGCAGCCCCACCCTAGTTAGGGCCGACAATCAGCCCCAGCATTTT. Translating it yields CASSPTLVRADNQPQHF.

This clonotype has at least ten counts. V usage is TRBV12-3 or TRBV12-4 and J usage is TRBJ2-1, with 10 nucleotides matching TRBD2. This CDR3 comprises 18 residues. V dropped 7 bases and J dropped 0; count of bases not matched to a gene: 12. CDR3 DNA sequence: TGTGCCAGCACCACCCGGACTAGCGGACTGAGCTCCTACAATGAGCAGTTCTTC. Amino acid sequence: CASTTRTSGLSSYNEQFF.

Comments on this clonotype: Being one base from a much bigger clone, this may be a read error. CDR3 protein: CASSLRGGYTEASF. CDR3 sequence (DNA): TGTGCCAGCAGTTTAAGAGGGGGCTACACTGAAGCTTCCTTT. The V gene is TRBV12-3 or TRBV12-4, the J gene TRBJ1-1, with 7 bases matching TRBD1. This CDR3 region has 14 residues.

This chain links TRBV28 with TRBJ1-3; the match to TRBD1 covers 8 bases. CDR1 is MDHEN, CDR2 SYDVKM, per germline. The V and J ends lost 2 bases and 3 bases, in that order; junction bases with no gene match: 24. CDR3 length: 22 residues. The CDR3 loop is CASSLPITHRRIGTGSGNTIYF. The DNA of the CDR3 is TGTGCCAGCAGTTTACCCATCACCCACCGAAGGATTGGGACAGGCAGTGGAAACACCATATATTTT.

J is TRBJ2-2 and V is TRBV6-2 or TRBV6-3; possibly TRBD1 for D (5 bases). The CDR3 sequence is 16 residues long. Trimming took 2 bases from V and 7 from J, leaving 17 bases between them. CDR1 and CDR2 (germline): MNHEY, SVGEGT. The DNA for the CDR3 is TGTGCCAGCAGTTACGTTCAGGGATGGAATGACGGGGAGCTGTTTTTT. It codes for CASSYVQGWNDGELFF.

This chain uses TRBV3-1 with TRBJ2-2; TRBD2 agrees at 7 bases. The V gene end was trimmed by 1 base and the J gene end by 0 bases; junction bases not matched to a gene: 2. CDR1 and CDR2 from the germline V gene are LGHDT and YNNKEL (reference sequence). This CDR3 spans 16 amino acids. CDR3 protein: CASSQVGGTNTGELFF. The CDR3, as DNA: TGTGCCAGCAGCCAAGTGGGGGGGACGAACACCGGGGAGCTGTTTTTT.

This chain links TRBV12-3 or TRBV12-4 with TRBJ2-5; no reliable D call. The end of the DNA aligns better with TRBJ2-1, so the J call may be wrong. The CDR3 covers 13 residues. CDR3 nucleotides: TGTGCCAGCAGTAAAAGTGAGTTCTATGAGCAGTTCTTC. Encoded protein: CASSKSEFYEQFF.

In its sample, this clonotype was seen many times. The DNA for the CDR3 is TGTGCCACCAGCAGAGTACAGCAAGAGACCCAGTACTTC. Protein: CATSRVQQETQYF. The chain links TRBV15 to TRBJ2-5; unclear D gene. From germline, CDR1 is LNHNV and CDR2 YYDKDF (reference sequence). Trimming stripped 1 base from V and 2 bases from J, with 5 bases between. CDR3 size: 13 residues.

The table lists this clonotype with many counts. The chain couples TRBV20-1 to TRBJ2-7; 7 bases fit TRBD1. The CDR3 spans 14 residues. After removal of 3 bases from V and 3 bases from J, the junction contained 8 bases not matched to a gene. Germline CDR1 and CDR2: DFQATT and SNEGSKA (reference sequence). DNA of the CDR3: TGCAGTGCTAGGTTAACAGGGGACCTCTACGAGCAGTACTTC. This encodes CSARLTGDLYEQYF.

The chain joins TRBV6-1 to TRBJ2-7, with 8 bases aligning to TRBD1. Trimming took 6 bases from V and 5 from J; bases not matched to a gene: 12. Per germline, CDR1 MNHNS and CDR2 SASEGT. The CDR3 has 15 residues. The CDR3 reads CASRPDRGMVHEQYF. For the CDR3, the DNA is TGTGCCAGCAGACCCGACAGGGGAATGGTCCACGAGCAGTACTTC.

The table lists this clonotype with many counts. This chain links TRBV14 with TRBJ1-4; TRBD1 agrees at 7 bases. CDR3 length: 16 residues. Germline values: CDR1 SGHDN, CDR2 FVKESK. After removal of 4 bases from V and 8 bases from J, the junction contained 13 bases not matched to a gene. CDR3 nucleotide sequence: TGTGCCAGCAGCCGATACCGGACAGGAGCGACAGAAAAACTGTTTTTT. It yields the protein CASSRYRTGATEKLFF.

This clonotype was observed a few times. The chain couples TRBV24-1 to TRBJ2-1, with 11 bases identical to TRBD2. The length of the CDR3 is 14 residues. Trimming at V came to 5 bases and at J to 15 bases, leaving 11 bases not matched to a gene. CDR1 is KGHDR, CDR2 SFDVKD, per germline. The CDR3 reads CATSGTSGRSHGFF. DNA of the CDR3: TGTGCCACCAGTGGTACTAGCGGGAGATCTCACGGGTTCTTC.

The chain employs TRBV4-1 and TRBJ2-7; tentatively, D is TRBD1 (5 bases). This CDR3 has 15 residues. CDR1 MGHRA and CDR2 YSYEKL come from the germline V gene. The germline V and J ends were trimmed by 0 bases and 0 bases, with 9 bases remaining between them. The CDR3 region has the DNA TGCGCCAGCAGCCAAGAAGCGACAGACTCCTACGAGCAGTACTTC. This sequence encodes CASSQEATDSYEQYF.

A note on this clonotype: Because the CDR3 is missing its conserved closing phenylalanine or tryptophan, this is likely a read error. V usage is TRBV20-1 and J usage is TRBJ2-1; TRBD2 aligns across 9 bases. The CDR3 consists of 17 residues. After removal of 1 base from V and 5 bases from J, the junction contained 12 bases not matched to a gene. CDR1 is DFQATT, CDR2 SNEGSKA, per germline (reference sequence). The CDR3: CSARGNFRASGDNEQFL. The CDR3 bases are TGCAGTGCTAGAGGAAATTTCAGGGCTAGCGGGGACAATGAGCAGTTCCTC.

This clonotype occurred a few times. A read error is the likely source, as a far larger clone sits one nucleotide away. The chain links TRBV12-3 or TRBV12-4 to TRBJ2-1; possible D gene TRBD1, 5 bases. The DNA end lines up better with TRBJ2-5; the J call may be wrong. The CDR3 extends over 14 amino acids. This chain's CDR3 is CAGSFIQGLWTQYF. The CDR3 DNA reads as TGTGCCGGCAGCTTCATCCAGGGCCTCTGGACCCAGTACTTC.

This clonotype was picked up a small number of times. The chain employs TRBV5-1 and TRBJ1-1, with 7 bases fitting TRBD1. The J segment lost 4 bases and the V segment lost 0 bases, leaving 9 bases of the junction unmatched. CDR1 is SGHRS, CDR2 YFSETQ, per germline. The CDR3 totals 16 residues. The CDR3 loop reads CASSLGQGTLGTEAFF. CDR3 DNA sequence: TGCGCCAGCAGCTTGGGACAGGGAACTTTAGGCACTGAAGCTTTCTTT.

There are many counts of this clonotype. The chain recombines TRBV12-3 or TRBV12-4 with TRBJ1-2, with TRBD1 matching over 8 bases. The CDR3 has 13 residues. V was pared by 4 bases and J by 7 bases, with 5 bases of the junction left unmatched. In DNA form, the CDR3 reads TGTGCCAGCAGTTCTCGACAGGGGTTTGGCTACACCTTC. It is translated as CASSSRQGFGYTF.